This T cell receptor beta chain was captured by sequencing in a study of cytomegalovirus exposure and HLA in healthy donors. About the study: Inside one of the first data releases sat about 91 million unique TCRs taken from HLA-typed donors. Among the 350 to 500 donors who were genotyped, about 80% fell in the genetic ancestry cluster that is associated with self-reported Caucasian donors. General study results and limits: Most observed TCR sequences were rare, whereas some public TCRs were detected in many donors.

This CDR3 has 15 amino acids. V lost 1 base, J lost 1 base, and 9 bases lay in between. Germline CDR1 is SGHTA and CDR2 is FQGNSA. To note about this clone: Its matching antigen is unknown.

A multiplex PCR was run with 60 Vbeta primers and 13 Jbeta primers. Authors' analysis steps: The authors later counted roughly 87 million unique TCR beta chains, some 12 million of them shared. Data came from immunoSEQ multiplex PCR; TCRdb stores just in-frame clones and leaves some out. From that table come the V and J calls and clone size; the DNA was used to work out D and trimming. The table includes about 120,000 clones, 80% detected once. Sequencing was performed on PBMCs. The clonotype comes from a female donor in good health and CMV-seropositive. The chain couples TRBV7-2 to TRBJ2-3, with D maybe TRBD1 (5 bases). The CDR3 DNA reads TGTGCCAGCAGCTTAGTGGGGCCCGGCACAGATACGCAGTATTTT. Protein sequence: CASSLVGPGTDTQYF.